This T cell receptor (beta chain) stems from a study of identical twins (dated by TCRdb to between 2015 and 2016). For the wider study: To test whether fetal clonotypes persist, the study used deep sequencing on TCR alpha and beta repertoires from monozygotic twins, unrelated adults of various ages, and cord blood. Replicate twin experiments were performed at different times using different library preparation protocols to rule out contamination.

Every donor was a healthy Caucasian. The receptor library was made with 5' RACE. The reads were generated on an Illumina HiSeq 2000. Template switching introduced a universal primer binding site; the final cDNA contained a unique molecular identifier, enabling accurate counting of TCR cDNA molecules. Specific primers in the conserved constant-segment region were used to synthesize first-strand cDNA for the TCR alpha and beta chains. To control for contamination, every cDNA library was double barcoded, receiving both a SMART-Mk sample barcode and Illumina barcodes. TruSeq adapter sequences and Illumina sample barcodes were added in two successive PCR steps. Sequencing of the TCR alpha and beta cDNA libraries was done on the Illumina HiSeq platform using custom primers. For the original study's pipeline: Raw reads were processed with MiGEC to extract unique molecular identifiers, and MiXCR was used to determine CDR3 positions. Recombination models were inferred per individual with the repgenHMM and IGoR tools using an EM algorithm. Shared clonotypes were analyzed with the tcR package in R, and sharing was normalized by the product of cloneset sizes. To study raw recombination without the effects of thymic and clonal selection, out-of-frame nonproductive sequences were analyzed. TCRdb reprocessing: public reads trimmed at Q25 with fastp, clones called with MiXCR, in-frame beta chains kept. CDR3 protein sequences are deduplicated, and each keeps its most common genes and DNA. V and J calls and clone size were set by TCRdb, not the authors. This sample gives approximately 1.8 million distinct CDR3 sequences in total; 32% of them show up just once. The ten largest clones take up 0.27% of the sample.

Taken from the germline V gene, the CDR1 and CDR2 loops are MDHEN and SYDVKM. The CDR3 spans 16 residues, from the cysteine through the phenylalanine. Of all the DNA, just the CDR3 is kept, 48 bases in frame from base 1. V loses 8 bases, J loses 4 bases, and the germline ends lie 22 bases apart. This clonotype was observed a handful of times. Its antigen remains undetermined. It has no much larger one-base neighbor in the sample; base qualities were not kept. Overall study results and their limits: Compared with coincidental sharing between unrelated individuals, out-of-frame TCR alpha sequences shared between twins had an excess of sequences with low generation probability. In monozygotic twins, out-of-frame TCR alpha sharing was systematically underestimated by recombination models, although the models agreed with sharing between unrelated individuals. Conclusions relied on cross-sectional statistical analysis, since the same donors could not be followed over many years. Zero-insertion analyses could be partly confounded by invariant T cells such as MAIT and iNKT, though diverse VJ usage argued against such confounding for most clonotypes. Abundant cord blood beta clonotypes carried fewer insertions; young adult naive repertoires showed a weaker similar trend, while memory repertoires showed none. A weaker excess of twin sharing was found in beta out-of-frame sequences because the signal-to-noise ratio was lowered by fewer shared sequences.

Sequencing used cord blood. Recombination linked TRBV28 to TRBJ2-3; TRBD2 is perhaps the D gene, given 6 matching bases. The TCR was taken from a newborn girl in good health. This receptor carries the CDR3 CASFNPGLQTPDTQYF. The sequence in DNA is TGTGCCAGCTTCAACCCGGGACTCCAAACCCCAGATACGCAGTATTTT.